This TCR beta chain was captured by sequencing in a study of blood T cell repertoires in COVID-19. The overall study: COVID-19 samples, acute and convalescent, were from the United States, Italy and Spain. The analysed material was cDNA or gDNA that came from T cells, B-cell-depleted T cells, or PBMCs.

Assay used: immunoSEQ multiplex PCR; TCRdb lists only in-frame clones, some missing. The sample carries about 180,000 clones, 83% recorded once. Trimming took off 5 bases at V and 2 bases at J, with 9 bases between the two ends. The V gene's germline CDR1 is SGHAT and CDR2 FQNNGV. The CDR3 is 13 amino acids. Seattle enrolled patients during active infection and tracked them longitudinally. The rearrangement links TRBV11-2 to TRBJ1-2, with D maybe TRBD1 (6 bases). The sequencing input was peripheral blood. The clonotype comes from a woman in her 70s with COVID-19, enrolled during active disease. Here the CDR3 reads CASSTDRNYGYTF. The CDR3 DNA is TGTGCCAGCAGCACCGACAGGAACTATGGCTACACCTTC.